The 24 T cell receptor beta chains given below trace back to one sample, sequenced in a study of T cells in Graves' hyperthyroidism and ophthalmopathy. Using RNA transcripts as the source, TCR beta CDR3 regions were amplified. First-round RT-PCR of the TCR CDR3 relied on the HTBI primer set. TCRdb re-derived calls from the multiplex PCR reads in MiXCR, one entry per CDR3 protein. This table has 650,000 to 800,000 distinct CDR3 sequences, about 45% appearing once. The sequenced sample was peripheral blood or thyroid tissue (not recorded which). The receptors were gathered from an adult man with Graves' disease, either hyperthyroidism or ophthalmopathy (not recorded which).

This clonotype was counted many times. The V call is TRBV20-1, the J call TRBJ2-5, with D unresolved. The germline gives CDR1 DFQATT, CDR2 SNEGSKA (reference sequence). The CDR3 covers 13 residues. The V end was cut by 1 base, the J end by 1 base, with 7 bases between. CDR3 nucleotide sequence: TGCAGTGCTAGAGTATCAGCCCAAGAGACCCAGTACTTC. It yields the protein CSARVSAQETQYF.

The rearrangement links TRBV2 to TRBJ2-2, with TRBD1 as a possible D gene (6 bases). The CDR3 consists of 17 residues. CDR1 and CDR2 (germline): SNHLY, FYNNEI. Trimming removed 2 bases from V and 3 bases from J, with 16 bases in between. Here the CDR3 DNA reads TGTGCCAGCAGTGAACCCACCCCGGCAGGGGACACCGGGGAGCTGTTTTTT. Protein product: CASSEPTPAGDTGELFF.

Concerning this clonotype itself: One end of the junction fails to match germline, which may point to a read error. The V and J genes are TRBV20-1 and TRBJ2-5; D possibly corresponds to TRBD1 (6 bases). Germline V gene data show CDR1 as DFQATT and CDR2 as SNEGSKA (reference sequence). The length of the CDR3 is 12 residues. The CDR3 spells CSTSQQGETQYF. The CDR3 region has the DNA TGCAGTACTAGTCAACAGGGAGAGACCCAGTACTTC.

J is TRBJ1-5 and V is TRBV7-2, with a tentative D call TRBD1 (5 bases). This CDR3 spans 14 amino acids. Germline V gene data show CDR1 as SGHTA and CDR2 as FQGNSA. Trimming cost V 1 base and J 4 bases, with 8 bases left between them. CDR3 in DNA: TGTGCCAGCAGCTTAGTTGGGGCAAATCAGCCCCAGCATTTT. Translation gives CASSLVGANQPQHF.

V gene TRBV2 combines with J gene TRBJ2-5, with 13 positions matching TRBD2. The V gene end was trimmed by 7 bases and the J gene end by 1 base; junction bases not matched to a gene: 18. CDR1 and CDR2 from the germline V gene are SNHLY and FYNNEI. The CDR3 totals 20 residues. This CDR3 reads CASTPDRGLAGKTAQETQYF. As DNA, the CDR3 is TGTGCCAGCACCCCGGACAGGGGACTAGCGGGAAAGACTGCCCAAGAGACCCAGTACTTC.

A note on this clonotype: A much larger clone lies a single base off, so this may be a read error. V is TRBV25-1 and J is TRBJ1-1; D gene ambiguous. CDR1 and CDR2 (germline): MGHDK, SYGVNS. V lost 6 bases and J lost 2, with 13 bases in between. The CDR3 has 14 amino acids. CDR3 residues: CASSHPGINTEAFF. DNA of the CDR3: TGTGCCAGCAGCCACCCGGGGATCAACACTGAAGCTTTCTTT.

The rearrangement uses TRBV12-3 or TRBV12-4 and TRBJ1-3, with a tentative D call TRBD1 (6 bases). The CDR3 has 15 amino acids. The V gene lost 5 bases and the J gene lost 3 bases, with 14 bases spanning the gap. The CDR3 is CASSEPGTFGNTIYF. The CDR3 DNA is TGTGCCAGCAGTGAACCCGGGACATTTGGAAACACCATATATTTT.

This sequence joins TRBV20-1 and TRBJ1-3; D is possibly TRBD1 (5 bases). Germline CDR1 and CDR2: DFQATT and SNEGSKA (reference sequence). V dropped 6 bases and J dropped 3 bases, with 9 bases sitting between them. The CDR3 runs 12 residues. This chain's CDR3 is CSAGEFGNTIYF. For the CDR3, the DNA is TGCAGTGCGGGGGAGTTTGGAAACACCATATATTTT.

This chain connects TRBV5-1 to TRBJ1-3; D gene ambiguous. The germline V gene encodes CDR1 SGHRS and CDR2 YFSETQ. The CDR3 contains 16 residues. Trimming shortened V by 0 bases and J by 0 bases, and 10 bases separated the two germline ends. Written as DNA, the CDR3 is TGCGCCAGCAGCTTGGGTCCGGTGAGCTCTGGAAACACCATATATTTT. Translation: CASSLGPVSSGNTIYF.

This sequence joins TRBV7-2 and TRBJ2-7, with 15 bases that match TRBD2. Germline trimming cut 5 bases from V and 1 base from J; bases unmatched to any gene: 3. The length of the CDR3 is 16 residues. Germline values: CDR1 SGHTA, CDR2 FQGNSA. The CDR3 DNA follows: TGTGCCAGCAGCCCGGGACTAGCGGGGGGATCCTACGAGCAGTACTTC. Translation gives CASSPGLAGGSYEQYF.

The rearrangement links TRBV9 to TRBJ1-6; 7 bases match TRBD1. This CDR3 region has 16 residues. Trimming at V came to 4 bases and at J to 7 bases, leaving 11 bases not matched to a gene. Germline V CDR1 and CDR2: SGDLS, YYNGEE. The CDR3, as DNA: TGTGCCAGCAGCCCCTCGGGACAGAGGGGAAATTCACCCCTCCACTTT. This encodes CASSPSGQRGNSPLHF.

The sample holds a few counts of this clonotype. The chain carries TRBV5-4 and TRBJ1-2; D unclear. V was shortened by 3 bases and J by 7 bases, with 10 bases between the two germline ends. This CDR3 has 12 residues. CDR1 and CDR2 from the germline V gene are SGHNT and YYREEE (reference sequence). The CDR3 DNA is TGTGCCAGCAGCTATACAGAGGGTGGCTACACCTTC. Amino acid sequence: CASSYTEGGYTF.

In the case of this clonotype: The junction shows a germline mismatch at one end, possibly a read error. V gene TRBV18 combines with J gene TRBJ2-5; the D gene is possibly TRBD1 (5 bases). The CDR3 totals 13 residues. Germline V gives CDR1 KGHSH, CDR2 LQKENI. CDR3 region: CASSPESDGHPFF. DNA for the CDR3: TGTGCCAGCTCACCAGAATCTGACGGACACCCCTTTTTC.

This clonotype was seen only a few times. This chain uses TRBV7-2 with TRBJ2-2; the D gene is possibly TRBD1 (6 bases). The CDR3 consists of 12 residues. V lost 3 bases to trimming and J lost 9 bases, with 8 bases between them. Germline-derived CDR1 and CDR2 are SGHTA and FQGNSA. CDR3 nucleotides: TGTGCCAGCAGCTTCCGGGACAGGGAGCTGTTTTTT. It translates to CASSFRDRELFF. Drawing the rest from reference TRBV7-2 and TRBJ2-2, the complete variable domain is GAGVSQSPSNKVTEKGKDVELRCDPISGHTALYWYRQSLGQGLEFLIYFQGNSAPDKSGLPSDRFSAERTGGSVSTLTIQRTQQEDSAVYLCASSFRDRELFFGEGSRLTVL.

The rearrangement links TRBV7-9 to TRBJ1-3; 9 nucleotides match TRBD1. The CDR3 is made up of 15 amino acids. The germline gives CDR1 SEHNR, CDR2 FQNEAQ (reference sequence). The V segment lost 8 bases and the J segment 1 base; nucleotides outside the gene matches: 6. DNA of the CDR3: TGTGCCAGCGGGATACAGGGGGCATCTGGAAACACCATATATTTT. This encodes CASGIQGASGNTIYF.

This clonotype was found a few times. V gene TRBV25-1 combines with J gene TRBJ1-5, with TRBD1 identical over 7 bases. Germline V gene sequence: CDR1 MGHDK, CDR2 SYGVNS. Trimming at V came to 6 bases and at J to 12 bases, leaving 14 bases not matched to a gene. This CDR3 region has 14 residues. CDR3 DNA sequence: TGTGCCAGCAGCGTTCAGGGGATGGGGACAGACCAGCATTTT. Amino acid sequence: CASSVQGMGTDQHF. Variable domain in full (rest from reference TRBV25-1 and TRBJ1-5): EADIYQTPRYLVIGTGKKITLECSQTMGHDKMYWYQQDPGMELHLIHYSYGVNSTEKGDLSSESTVSRIRTEHFPLTLESARPSHTSQYLCASSVQGMGTDQHFGDGTRLSIL.

Details on this clonotype: Possible read error: a much larger clone is one base away. The CDR3 DNA reads TGTGCCAGCAGCGGCGGACAGATTAGTCAGCCCCAGCATTTT. Its translation is CASSGGQISQPQHF. The rearrangement joins TRBV9 to TRBJ1-5, with D possibly matching TRBD1 (6 bases). Germline-derived CDR1 and CDR2 are SGDLS and YYNGEE. The CDR3 spans 14 residues. Trimming pared 3 bases from V and 6 bases from J, leaving 13 bases between.

Only a few counts were recorded for this clonotype. The chain joins TRBV29-1 to TRBJ2-7; 10 nucleotides align to TRBD2. The CDR3 length is 14 residues. Germline values: CDR1 SQVTM, CDR2 ANQGSEA. The ends lost 1 base at V and 3 bases at J; junction bases unmatched: 3. The CDR3 DNA reads as TGCAGCGTTGAAGCTTCTAGCGGGAGCTACGAGCAGTACTTC. It specifies CSVEASSGSYEQYF.

This clonotype was counted many times. The rearrangement uses TRBV2 and TRBJ1-5, with D tentatively TRBD1 (6 bases). With 6 bases removed from V and 2 bases from J, the gap between germline ends came to 17 bases. Per the germline V gene, CDR1 is SNHLY and CDR2 is FYNNEI. There are 16 residues in the CDR3. The CDR3 reads CASSDQRGRGNQPQHF. DNA for the CDR3: TGTGCCAGCAGCGACCAGCGGGGGCGCGGCAATCAGCCCCAGCATTTT.

Note on this clonotype: This could be a read error, since a much larger clone is one nucleotide away. The chain carries TRBV25-1 and TRBJ1-3; D gene uncertain. The germline V gene has CDR1 MGHDK and CDR2 SYGVNS. The CDR3 totals 17 residues. CDR3 amino acids: CASSGLTTAVSGNTIHF. The CDR3 DNA follows: TGTGCCAGCAGCGGATTGACGACTGCCGTCTCTGGAAACACCATACATTTT.

There are many counts of this clonotype. The chain has TRBV2 and TRBJ1-2, with D perhaps matching TRBD1 (5 bases). The CDR3 has 12 residues. Per the germline V gene, CDR1 is SNHLY and CDR2 is FYNNEI. V was cut by 8 bases and J by 2 bases, with 9 bases left in between. Written as DNA, the CDR3 is TGTGCCAGCGTAAGGGACAACTATGGCTACACCTTC. Translating gives CASVRDNYGYTF.

This clonotype was observed a handful of times. The chain joins TRBV19 to TRBJ1-2; TRBD1 matches at 10 bases. The CDR3 is 13 residues long. Trimming at V came to 8 bases and at J to 7 bases, leaving 7 bases not matched to a gene. CDR1 and CDR2 from the germline V gene are LNHDA and SQIVND (reference sequence). CDR3 region: CASSTGGSGGYTF. The CDR3 coding sequence is TGTGCCAGTTCGACAGGGGGCAGTGGTGGCTACACCTTC.

This clonotype showed up just a few times. The chain has TRBV4-2 and TRBJ1-2, with D perhaps matching TRBD1 (5 bases). Germline-derived CDR1 and CDR2 are LGHNA and YNFKEQ. V dropped 4 bases and J dropped 3 bases, with 15 bases sitting between them. The CDR3 consists of 15 residues. The CDR3 DNA reads as TGTGCCAGCAGCCGTCGACACCCGGGGGACTATGGCTACACCTTC. Its protein is CASSRRHPGDYGYTF.

This chain links TRBV5-1 with TRBJ2-3; 10 bases align to TRBD2. There are 16 residues in the CDR3. The V segment lost 0 bases and the J segment 1 base; nucleotides outside the gene matches: 2. Germline assignment: CDR1 SGHRS and CDR2 YFSETQ. CDR3 in amino acids: CASSLDGTSGTDTQYF. DNA of the CDR3: TGCGCCAGCAGCTTGGACGGGACTAGCGGCACAGATACGCAGTATTTT.